What follows are 31 T cell receptor beta chains derived from one specimen sequenced in a study of blood T cells in healthy people across ages. Then a second PCR, running about 6 to 11 cycles, was carried out with a sample-barcoded 5' primer and a J-beta primer mix. TCRdb processed the 5' RACE reads anew with MiXCR; each CDR3 protein has one entry. This table holds roughly 550,000 distinct CDR3 sequences, 24% found once. The same data also contributed to another study, on T cells of mothers and their children.

The sample taken for sequencing was blood. The source is a boy aged 5-17 years in good health.

This chain uses TRBV20-1 with TRBJ2-7; D remains ambiguous. CDR3 length: 13 residues. The germline V gene has CDR1 DFQATT and CDR2 SNEGSKA (reference sequence). V was trimmed by 1 base and J by 4 bases, leaving 11 bases between them. CDR3 protein: CSARAKTAYEQYF. As DNA, the CDR3 is TGCAGTGCTAGAGCGAAAACAGCGTACGAGCAGTACTTC.

In DNA, the CDR3 is TGTGCCAGCTCACCACGCCGGGAGACTGAGCAGTTCTTC. It translates to CASSPRRETEQFF. This chain uses TRBV18 with TRBJ2-1; D perhaps matches TRBD2 (6 bases). The CDR3 runs to 13 residues. V lost 1 base and J 9 bases, leaving 10 bases between the germline ends. Germline CDR1 reads KGHSH; CDR2 reads LQKENI.

This clonotype was seen many times. J is TRBJ2-2 and V is TRBV29-1; D may be TRBD2 (5 bases). This CDR3 spans 11 amino acids. Trimming took off 6 bases at V and 7 bases at J, with 9 bases between the two ends. From germline, CDR1 is SQVTM and CDR2 ANQGSEA. CDR3 region: CSVHRGGELFF. The CDR3 DNA sequence: TGCAGCGTCCACCGGGGCGGGGAGCTGTTTTTT.

V usage is TRBV20-1 and J usage is TRBJ2-4, with 12 bases identical to TRBD1. Germline CDR1 is DFQATT and CDR2 is SNEGSKA (reference sequence). The CDR3 has 15 residues. Trimming took 3 bases from V and 6 from J; bases not matched to a gene: 6. The CDR3 DNA sequence: TGCAGTGCTAGTGCCGGGACAGGGGGCACAAACATTCAGTACTTC. Amino acid sequence: CSASAGTGGTNIQYF.

The genes are TRBV15 and TRBJ2-5, with a possible D match to TRBD2 (5 bases). CDR1 and CDR2 (germline): LNHNV, YYDKDF (reference sequence). The CDR3 covers 15 residues. Trimming left V 8 bases short and J 4 bases short, with 20 bases between. The CDR3 nucleotides are TGTGCCACCGGCAAGCCCGGGAAAGGAAGAGAGACCCAGTACTTC. This sequence encodes CATGKPGKGRETQYF.

The chain carries TRBV18 and TRBJ2-3; no definite D call. The CDR3 has 13 residues. Between the trimmed V and J ends, which lost 6 bases and 9 bases, there was a span of 16 bases. CDR1 KGHSH and CDR2 LQKENI come from the germline V gene. CDR3 sequence reads: CASSRSREETQYF. CDR3 nucleotides: TGTGCCAGCTCCCGATCTAGGGAAGAAACGCAGTATTTT. Drawing the rest from reference TRBV18 and TRBJ2-3, the complete variable domain is NAGVMQNPRHLVRRRGQEARLRCSPMKGHSHVYWYRQLPEEGLKFMVYLQKENIIDESGMPKERFSAEFPKEGPSILRIQQVVRGDSAAYFCASSRSREETQYFGPGTRLTVL.

This chain uses TRBV11-2 with TRBJ2-5; weak D call: TRBD1 (6 bases). The assigned J gene may be wrong: the sequence end matches TRBJ2-7 better. This CDR3 region has 15 residues. Germline CDR1 and CDR2: SGHAT and FQNNGV. The CDR3 DNA is TGTGCCAGCAGCTTAGAAGGACAGCCGTACTACGAGCAGTACTTC. Its protein is CASSLEGQPYYEQYF.

This clonotype showed up just a few times. This chain joins TRBV29-1 and TRBJ2-1, with D unresolved. The J call is doubtful: the DNA matches TRBJ2-7 better. CDR3 length: 10 amino acids. CDR1 is SQVTM, CDR2 ANQGSEA, per germline. The DNA for the CDR3 is TGCAGTCACGACGGGTACGAGCAGTACTTC. This encodes CSHDGYEQYF.

The genes are TRBV5-1 and TRBJ2-2; D may be TRBD1 (5 bases). Between the trimmed V and J ends, which lost 2 bases and 1 base, there was a span of 24 bases. Looked up from germline, CDR1 is SGHRS and CDR2 is YFSETQ. The length of the CDR3 is 20 residues. The CDR3 is CASSLAPSTDFTLNTGELFF. DNA for the CDR3: TGCGCCAGCAGCTTAGCTCCTTCGACAGATTTTACCCTGAACACCGGGGAGCTGTTTTTT.

The genes are TRBV4-3 and TRBJ2-7, with 8 bases matching TRBD1. The CDR3 extends over 17 amino acids. Per germline, CDR1 LGHNA and CDR2 YSLEER. V shed 0 bases and J 2 bases; nucleotides not matched to a gene: 9. The CDR3 sequence: CASSQEGVTGDPYEQYF. DNA of the CDR3: TGCGCCAGCAGCCAAGAGGGGGTGACAGGGGACCCCTACGAGCAGTACTTC.

This clonotype was observed a handful of times. The chain joins TRBV20-1 to TRBJ1-5; 7 nucleotides agree with TRBD1. The CDR3 consists of 14 residues. V lost 3 bases to trimming and J lost 6 bases; unmatched junction nucleotides: 8. Per the germline V gene, CDR1 is DFQATT and CDR2 is SNEGSKA (reference sequence). CDR3 loop: CSASRQGAIQPQHF. The CDR3 coding sequence is TGCAGTGCTAGCAGACAGGGAGCCATTCAGCCCCAGCATTTT.

This clonotype showed up many times. The chain has TRBV7-2 and TRBJ1-1; 8 nucleotides align to TRBD1. Unmatched junction bases numbered 2, after V lost 2 bases and J lost 3 bases. Germline V gives CDR1 SGHTA, CDR2 FQGNSA. The length of the CDR3 is 14 residues. In DNA, the CDR3 is TGTGCCAGCAGCTTAACAGGGGGGGACACTGAAGCTTTCTTT. It specifies CASSLTGGDTEAFF.

This clonotype was detected only a few times. The genes are TRBV28 and TRBJ2-1; 9 bases match TRBD2. TRBJ2-5 explains the end of the DNA better; the J call may be wrong. This CDR3 spans 14 amino acids. Germline loops: CDR1 MDHEN, CDR2 SYDVKM. CDR3 in amino acids: CASRALAGAETQYF. DNA of the CDR3: TGTGCCAGCAGGGCTTTAGCGGGGGCAGAGACCCAGTACTTC.

This clonotype was found many times. This chain uses TRBV27 with TRBJ2-2; TRBD2 matches 9 bases. This CDR3 spans 16 amino acids. The V gene end was trimmed by 8 bases and the J gene end by 7 bases; junction bases not matched to a gene: 14. The germline gives CDR1 MNHEY, CDR2 SMNVEV (reference sequence). The CDR3 here is CASSMLAGGPSGELFF. DNA of the CDR3: TGTGCCAGCTCTATGTTGGCGGGGGGGCCGAGCGGGGAGCTGTTTTTT.

This clonotype was observed a few times. The chain links TRBV7-9 to TRBJ1-1; D not certain. V was clipped by 2 bases and J by 0 bases, with 13 bases between them. The V gene's germline CDR1 is SEHNR and CDR2 FQNEAQ (reference sequence). This CDR3 region has 16 residues. CDR3 protein: CASSLNWEPMNTEAFF. In DNA form, the CDR3 reads TGTGCCAGCAGCTTAAATTGGGAGCCCATGAACACTGAAGCTTTCTTT.

The chain is built from TRBV2 and TRBJ2-7; possibly TRBD1 for D (6 bases). The CDR3 covers 17 residues. Germline CDR1 and CDR2: SNHLY and FYNNEI. Trimming left V 4 bases short and J 3 bases short, with 22 bases between. The DNA of the CDR3 is TGTGCCAGCAGTGTTTTTGGGCCTCGGGACAACCGCTACGAGCAGTACTTC. This gives the protein CASSVFGPRDNRYEQYF.

This chain connects TRBV6-6 to TRBJ1-1; D is ambiguous. Germline V CDR1 and CDR2: MNHNY, SVGAGI (reference sequence). Trimming stripped 3 bases from V and 4 bases from J, with 9 bases between. The length of the CDR3 is 13 residues. Here the CDR3 DNA reads TGTGCCAGCAGTTATTACATGGGCACTGAAGCTTTCTTT. It specifies CASSYYMGTEAFF.

This clonotype occurred a few times. The rearrangement links TRBV12-3 or TRBV12-4 to TRBJ1-4, with TRBD1 matching over 7 bases. The V segment lost 5 bases and the J segment 3 bases; nucleotides outside the gene matches: 9. This CDR3 is 16 amino acids long. DNA of the CDR3: TGTGCCAGCAGTCCCGACAGGGTTGTTGCTAATGAAAAACTGTTTTTT. This encodes CASSPDRVVANEKLFF.

This clonotype has ten or more counts. This chain uses TRBV6-6 with TRBJ2-3, with D uncertain. V lost 0 bases, J lost 2 bases, and 9 bases lay in between. Germline CDR1 MNHNY, CDR2 SVGAGI (reference sequence). This CDR3 region has 15 residues. The CDR3 DNA reads as TGTGCCAGCAGTTACTCGCGGAAAAACACAGATACGCAGTATTTT. The encoded protein is CASSYSRKNTDTQYF.

The chain joins TRBV5-1 to TRBJ2-7, with 9 positions matching TRBD2. After removal of 0 bases from V and 3 bases from J, the junction contained 7 bases not matched to a gene. Germline V gene data show CDR1 as SGHRS and CDR2 as YFSETQ. This CDR3 spans 16 amino acids. The CDR3 region has the DNA TGCGCCAGCAGCTTGGTGACGAAGCGGGGGGTCTACGAGCAGTACTTC. Its protein product is CASSLVTKRGVYEQYF.

This chain joins TRBV20-1 and TRBJ2-7, with D unresolved. Germline V gives CDR1 DFQATT, CDR2 SNEGSKA (reference sequence). There are 14 residues in the CDR3. The CDR3 nucleotides are TGCGCTGCCCCCCCGACAACCAACCTCTTTGAGCAGTACTTC. It translates to CAAPPTTNLFEQYF.

There are many counts of this clonotype. The chain combines TRBV19 with TRBJ2-1; D is tentatively TRBD1 or TRBD2 (6 bases each). V was shortened by 3 bases and J by 5 bases, with 11 bases between the two germline ends. This CDR3 has 14 residues. Germline V gene data show CDR1 as LNHDA and CDR2 as SQIVND (reference sequence). The CDR3 region has the DNA TGTGCCAGTAGTATTTCGGGGGCGGACAATGAGCAGTTCTTC. It is translated as CASSISGADNEQFF. Full variable domain (rest looked up from reference TRBV19 and TRBJ2-1): DGGITQSPKYLFRKEGQNVTLSCEQNLNHDAMYWYRQDPGQGLRLIYYSQIVNDFQKGDIAEGYSVSREKKESFPLTVTSAQKNPTAFYLCASSISGADNEQFFGPGTRLTVL.

This chain joins TRBV27 and TRBJ1-6, with D hard to call. Trimming took 10 bases from V and 4 from J, leaving 17 bases between them. Germline CDR1 and CDR2: MNHEY and SMNVEV (reference sequence). The length of the CDR3 is 15 residues. For the CDR3, the DNA is TGTGCCACGAGACCTCGCCGGAGTTATAATTCACCCCTCCACTTT. As protein: CATRPRRSYNSPLHF.

V and J are TRBV20-1 and TRBJ2-3, with D perhaps TRBD1 or TRBD2 (5 bases each). CDR1 DFQATT and CDR2 SNEGSKA come from the germline V gene (reference sequence). The CDR3 contains 16 residues. With 0 bases removed from V and 2 bases from J, the gap between germline ends came to 15 bases. The CDR3 DNA sequence: TGCAGTGCTAGAGATTTGAGCCGGGACCCCACAGATACGCAGTATTTT. It encodes CSARDLSRDPTDTQYF.

The sample holds many counts of this clonotype. The chain is built from TRBV29-1 and TRBJ2-1, with 9 bases aligning to TRBD1. V gave up 5 bases and J gave up 1 base; unmatched junction bases: 3. The length of the CDR3 is 14 residues. The V gene's germline CDR1 is SQVTM and CDR2 ANQGSEA. CDR3 coding DNA: TGCAGCGTTCGGACAGGGGCGTCCTACAATGAGCAGTTCTTC. This gives the protein CSVRTGASYNEQFF.

The chain carries TRBV19 and TRBJ2-2, with D tentatively TRBD2 (6 bases). V was cut by 5 bases and J by 5 bases, with 15 bases left in between. The CDR3 length is 15 residues. Germline CDR1 and CDR2: LNHDA and SQIVND (reference sequence). The CDR3 sequence: CASSLREPGTGELFF. The CDR3, as DNA: TGTGCCAGTAGTCTACGGGAGCCAGGGACCGGGGAGCTGTTTTTT.

The chain couples TRBV2 to TRBJ1-1; D is unresolved. Per germline, CDR1 SNHLY and CDR2 FYNNEI. V lost 8 bases to trimming and J lost 1 base, with 14 bases between them. This CDR3 contains 14 residues. CDR3: CASGVQQQNTEAFF. The CDR3, as DNA: TGTGCCAGCGGGGTCCAACAGCAGAACACTGAAGCTTTCTTT.

V usage is TRBV10-3 and J usage is TRBJ2-7; the match to TRBD2 covers 7 bases. The CDR3 contains 14 residues. The germline gives CDR1 ENHRY, CDR2 SYGVKD. The V and J ends lost 4 bases and 2 bases, in that order; junction bases with no gene match: 5. CDR3 nucleotide sequence: TGTGCCATCAGTGGTTCACGGGGGGCCTACGAGCAGTACTTC. It yields the protein CAISGSRGAYEQYF.

The chain employs TRBV7-9 and TRBJ2-1; no clear D. The germline CDR1 and CDR2 sequences are SEHNR and FQNEAQ (reference sequence). Trimming cost V 8 bases and J 6 bases, with 17 bases left between them. This CDR3 is 14 amino acids long. CDR3 bases: TGTGCCAGCGAGTTGCACAGCCCGGGCAATGAGCAGTTCTTC. This gives the protein CASELHSPGNEQFF.

This clonotype was counted many times. The genes are TRBV7-9 and TRBJ2-2; TRBD1 might be the D (6 bases). Germline V gives CDR1 SEHNR, CDR2 FQNEAQ (reference sequence). This CDR3 is built from 16 residues. Trimming stripped 8 bases from V and 7 bases from J, with 23 bases between. CDR3 sequence: CASQRGNRTPSGELFF. The CDR3 nucleotides are TGTGCCAGCCAAAGGGGGAATCGGACGCCCAGCGGGGAGCTGTTTTTT.

This sequence joins TRBV11-1 and TRBJ1-1; D remains unclear. V was trimmed by 5 bases and J by 0 bases, leaving 7 bases between them. The CDR3 has 13 amino acids. CDR1 is SGHAT, CDR2 FQDESV, per germline (reference sequence). The CDR3 coding sequence is TGTGCCAGCAGCGCACCCATGAACACTGAAGCTTTCTTT. Its protein product is CASSAPMNTEAFF.